This TCR beta chain derives from a study of blood T cell repertoires in COVID-19 (TCRdb year 2020). Notes on the research overall: Samples covering the acute and convalescent phases of COVID-19 were provided by collaborators in the United States, Italy and Spain. The material from the prospective study consisted of cDNA or gDNA derived from T cells, B-cell-depleted T cells, or PBMCs. Deeply sampled blood TCRbeta repertoires from subjects exposed to, actively infected with, or recovered from COVID-19 were included in the dataset. The repertoires were made available in a free public database intended to serve as a resource for research on the immune response to SARS-CoV-2. The samples were drawn from two sources: the first 160 participants of the ongoing ImmuneRACE study, and 1,254 subjects contributed by 6 global collaborators. Sample metadata almost always included a de-identified subject ID, COVID-19 status, age in years and sex. HLA class I and class II types, where available, came from metadata supplied by the sample provider rather than from assay-based typing.

Overall study outcomes, separate from this receptor: The amount of clinical and demographic metadata varied by source and participant and was provided uncurated.

Collaborating institutions collected whole blood in K2EDTA tubes following their own protocols. Collaborator samples were shipped for TCRbeta analysis as frozen whole blood, isolated PBMCs, or DNA extracted from either sample type. The CDR3 goes from the cysteine to the phenylalanine over 13 residues. Only the CDR3 DNA stays, 39 bases, in frame from base 1. V trim: 2 bases; J trim: 10 bases; unmatched bases: 7. In the germline V gene, CDR1 corresponds to KGHSH and CDR2 to LQKENI. The immunoSEQ Assay, a bias-controlled multiplex PCR, was used to amplify TCRbeta CDR3 regions from genomic DNA. On the study's bioinformatics: The number of nucleated cells in each sample was estimated by amplification of reference gene primers within the assay. To quantify the absolute abundance of each unique TCRbeta CDR3 rearrangement, sequence reads were collapsed and filtered. For each sample, productive Simpson clonality was calculated as the square root of Simpson's diversity index over productive rearrangements. Sourced from immuneACCESS, this table was stored by TCRdb with only in-frame sequences that have V and J called. A share of the clones is absent; for the studies checked, an unresolved V gene accounts for under half, and the remainder has no known explanation. V and J calls plus clone size are reproduced from that table; the DNA served to infer D and trimming. The sample table contains about 200,000 clones; only one count was recorded for approximately 84% of them. The ten most abundant clones make up about 5% of the sample.

Details on this clone: Its antigen remains unidentified. Base qualities are missing; no much larger clone stands one base away.

Material: peripheral blood. This receptor was obtained from a woman of 80 years or more with acute or convalescent COVID-19. Recombination linked TRBV18 to TRBJ1-1, with 7 central nucleotides matching TRBD1. The CDR3 reads as follows: CASSPEGAQVAFF. The bases read TGTGCCAGCTCACCAGAGGGGGCGCAAGTAGCTTTCTTT.